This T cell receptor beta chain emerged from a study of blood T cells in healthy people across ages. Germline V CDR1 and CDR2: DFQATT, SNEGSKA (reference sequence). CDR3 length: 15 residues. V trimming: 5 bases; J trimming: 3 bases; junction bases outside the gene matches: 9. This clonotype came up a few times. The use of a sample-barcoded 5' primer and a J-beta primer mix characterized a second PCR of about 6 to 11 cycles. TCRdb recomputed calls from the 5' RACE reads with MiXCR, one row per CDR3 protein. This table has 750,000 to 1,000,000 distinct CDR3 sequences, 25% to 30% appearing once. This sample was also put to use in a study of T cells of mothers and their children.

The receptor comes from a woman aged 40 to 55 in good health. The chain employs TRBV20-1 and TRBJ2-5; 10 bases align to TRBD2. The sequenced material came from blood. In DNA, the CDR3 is TGCAGTGCTCCTATAGCGGGGGGAGGAAAAGAGACCCAGTACTTC. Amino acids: CSAPIAGGGKETQYF.